What follows are 26 T cell receptor beta chains derived from one specimen sequenced in a study of tumor-infiltrating lymphocytes in primary liver carcinoma. From around 520 ng of total RNA, TCR beta-specific cDNA was reverse-transcribed using a constant-region primer. Amplification in three nested multiplex PCR rounds with slightly modified ARM-PCR gave rise to TCR beta libraries. Researchers ran the first two PCR rounds for 9 to 10 cycles each with TRBV1-TRBV30 forward primers and a C-beta reverse primer. TCRdb independently ran MiXCR on the multiplex PCR reads; one entry per CDR3 protein. The sample has 180,000 or so distinct CDR3 sequences, about 60% seen once; the top ten hold approximately 68%. In addition to blood RNA drawn from unsorted whole blood, germline DNA was extracted. The sample was peripheral blood. Receptor source: a man aged 35 to 55 with primary liver carcinoma and hepatitis B virus infection.

This clonotype was recorded only once. The V and J genes are TRBV6-5 and TRBJ1-1; D gene uncertain. Germline CDR1 reads MNHEY; CDR2 reads SVGAGI. V was cut by 2 bases and J by 4 bases, with 11 bases left in between. This CDR3 region has 14 residues. CDR3 amino acids: CASSYDRGATEAFF. The CDR3, as DNA: TGTGCCAGCAGTTACGATCGCGGTGCCACTGAAGCTTTCTTT.

Of note for this clonotype: One end of the junction fails to match germline, which may point to a read error. The chain has TRBV12-3 or TRBV12-4 and TRBJ2-7; TRBD1 matches 10 bases. The CDR3 covers 14 residues. CDR3 coding DNA: TGTGCCAGCAGTCAGACAGGGGGCGGGTACGAGCATTACTTC. Translated, it gives CASSQTGGGYEHYF.

This rearrangement joins TRBV28 to TRBJ1-4; D call uncertain. Deletions cut 6 bases from V and 8 bases from J, with 7 bases between. Looked up from germline, CDR1 is MDHEN and CDR2 is SYDVKM. The CDR3 totals 11 residues. The CDR3 sequence: CASRSEEKLFF. The CDR3 bases are TGTGCCAGCAGGTCCGAGGAAAAACTGTTTTTT.

As to this clonotype: Mismatch with germline at one junction end may stem from a read error. The chain has TRBV11-2 and TRBJ2-7; D is perhaps TRBD1 or TRBD2 (6 bases each). There are 14 residues in the CDR3. Germline lookup yields CDR1 SGHAT and CDR2 FQNNGV. The CDR3 loop reads CASSTGAGSYGQYF. In nucleotides, the CDR3 is TGTGCCAGCAGCACGGGGGCAGGGTCCTACGGGCAGTACTTC.

As to this clonotype: One end of the junction varies from germline; a read error may be responsible. The chain couples TRBV12-3 or TRBV12-4 to TRBJ2-1; possible D gene TRBD2, 6 bases. The CDR3 is made up of 14 amino acids. CDR3: CASSFGGSRNGQFF. The CDR3 bases are TGTGCCAGCAGTTTTGGGGGGAGTCGAAATGGGCAGTTCTTC.

To note about this clonotype: One junction end does not reproduce the germline sequence, and a read error may be involved. The chain employs TRBV12-3 or TRBV12-4 and TRBJ2-5, with TRBD1 as a possible D gene (6 bases). This CDR3 spans 14 amino acids. CDR3: CTSSAQGLGETQYF. For the CDR3, the DNA is TGTACCAGCAGTGCGCAGGGGCTGGGAGAGACCCAGTACTTC.

This chain links TRBV5-4 with TRBJ1-6, with a weak D call TRBD1 (5 bases). Germline CDR1 SGHNT, CDR2 YYREEE (reference sequence). V was pared by 4 bases and J by 7 bases, with 6 bases between. The CDR3 consists of 12 residues. The CDR3 spells CASSGGNSPLHF. CDR3 nucleotides: TGTGCCAGCAGCGGGGGGAATTCACCCCTCCACTTT.

This clonotype was seen a few times. This sequence joins TRBV5-1 and TRBJ2-1; the D is unclear. The germline V gene encodes CDR1 SGHRS and CDR2 YFSETQ. The CDR3 is 14 amino acids. V was clipped by 0 bases and J by 0 bases, with 4 bases between them. The chain's CDR3 is CASSLASSYNEQFF. CDR3 bases: TGCGCCAGCAGCTTGGCCAGCTCCTACAATGAGCAGTTCTTC.

This clonotype was counted a few times. At one of its ends the junction is not consistent with the germline gene, which may arise from a read error. The rearrangement joins TRBV29-1 to TRBJ1-1; D is unclear. Germline V CDR1 and CDR2: SQVTM, ANQGSEA. CDR3 length: 13 amino acids. CDR3 residues: CSVHGIFRTEAFF. The CDR3 nucleotides read TGCAGCGTCCATGGAATTTTTCGCACTGAGGCTTTCTTT.

V and J are TRBV29-1 and TRBJ2-2; weak D call: TRBD1 (5 bases). The germline V gene encodes CDR1 SQVTM and CDR2 ANQGSEA. The CDR3 consists of 14 residues. The CDR3 sequence is CICRRGENTGELFF. DNA for the CDR3: TGCATCTGCCGTAGGGGTGAGAACACCGGGGAGCTGTTTTTT.

There are a few counts of this clonotype. The CDR3 DNA follows: TGTGCCATCAAGGAGTCCAACGGGCAGCCCCAGCATTTT. It is translated as CAIKESNGQPQHF. The rearrangement links TRBV10-3 to TRBJ1-5; D gene uncertain. V lost 7 bases and J lost 7, with 14 bases in between. The V gene's germline CDR1 is ENHRY and CDR2 SYGVKD. The CDR3 is 13 amino acids.

Points on this clonotype: The CDR3 does not close with the conserved phenylalanine or tryptophan, likely indicating a read error. This chain joins TRBV11-2 and TRBJ1-1; D gene uncertain. This CDR3 is 12 amino acids long. Per germline, CDR1 SGHAT and CDR2 FQNNGV. Trimming removed 4 bases from V and 5 bases from J, with 8 bases in between. CDR3 protein: CASSSERTEAFY. The CDR3, as DNA: TGTGCCAGCAGCTCGGAACGGACTGAAGCTTTCTAT.

This clonotype showed up just once. The rearrangement links TRBV6-5 to TRBJ2-2, with TRBD2 identical over 9 bases. Germline V gene data show CDR1 as MNHEY and CDR2 as SVGAGI. V dropped 11 bases and J dropped 3; count of bases not matched to a gene: 7. The length of the CDR3 is 14 residues. CDR3 amino acids: CACGGEQDTGELFF. In DNA form, the CDR3 reads TGTGCCTGCGGGGGGGAGCAGGACACCGGGGAGCTGTTTTTT.

As regards this clonotype: A much larger clone differs by one base, so this may be a read error. The rearrangement joins TRBV12-3 or TRBV12-4 to TRBJ2-5; possibly TRBD2 for D (6 bases). The V and J ends lost 9 bases and 2 bases respectively, with 19 bases between them. This CDR3 comprises 15 residues. CDR3 sequence reads: CARSLSGLSQETQYF. The CDR3 DNA reads as TGTGCCAGGAGTCTTAGCGGTCTGTCACAAGAGACCCAGTACTTC.

Comments on this clonotype: This CDR3 is missing its conserved last phenylalanine or tryptophan, likely due to a read error. This chain connects TRBV11-2 to TRBJ2-5; D perhaps matches TRBD2 (5 bases). CDR3 length: 13 residues. Germline CDR1 is SGHAT and CDR2 is FQNNGV. The DNA of the CDR3 is TGTGCCAGCAGCCCCGGGATAGGAGAGATCCAGTACCTC. Translation gives CASSPGIGEIQYL.

This clonotype was seen at least ten times. The chain combines TRBV29-1 with TRBJ2-3; TRBD2 aligns across 7 bases. The CDR3 spans 14 residues. Germline trimming cut 1 base from V and 6 bases from J; bases unmatched to any gene: 7. Germline CDR1 reads SQVTM; CDR2 reads ANQGSEA. CDR3 DNA: TGCAGCGTTGAAGGGAGCGGGAAGGGGGATACGCAGTATTTT. This codes for CSVEGSGKGDTQYF.

Concerning this clonotype itself: A junction end diverges from the germline sequence, so it may reflect a read error. The chain's CDR3 is CASSSPGAPSYEQYF. CDR3 in DNA: TGTGCCAGTAGCTCTCCCGGGGCTCCTTCCTACGAGCAGTACTTC. V usage is TRBV11-2 and J usage is TRBJ2-7; D possibly uses TRBD1 or TRBD2 (5 bases each). The germline V gene encodes CDR1 SGHAT and CDR2 FQNNGV. The CDR3 covers 15 residues.

The table lists this clonotype with a few counts. The genes are TRBV7-9 and TRBJ2-2, with 7 bases matching TRBD1. J was trimmed by 4 bases and V by 4 bases; bases with no gene match: 3. This CDR3 comprises 14 residues. CDR1 SEHNR and CDR2 FQNEAQ come from the germline V gene (reference sequence). This chain's CDR3 is CASSSGTVTGELFF. The CDR3 bases are TGTGCCAGCAGCTCCGGGACAGTCACCGGGGAGCTGTTTTTT.

This clonotype was seen more than once but under ten times. CDR3: CAWSVRGIQETQYF. CDR3 sequence (DNA): TGTGCCTGGAGTGTACGGGGTATCCAAGAGACCCAGTACTTC. The chain couples TRBV30 to TRBJ2-5, with D tentatively TRBD2 (5 bases). Germline V CDR1 and CDR2: GTSNPN, SVGIG (reference sequence). The CDR3 runs to 14 residues. Trimming removed 0 bases at V and 1 base at J, with 9 bases between.

The rearrangement uses TRBV11-2 and TRBJ2-1, with 8 bases fitting TRBD2. This CDR3 is built from 19 residues. Germline V CDR1 and CDR2: SGHAT, FQNNGV. Trimming cost V 0 bases and J 8 bases; bases outside gene matches: 18. As DNA, the CDR3 is TGTGCCAGCAGCTTAGATCGTGTCGGGCTAGCGGGCGAATTGCATGAGCAGTTCTTC. This encodes CASSLDRVGLAGELHEQFF.

DNA of the CDR3: TGTGCCAGCAGTTCGGGCGGGGCCGATCAAGAGACCCAGTACTTC. It codes for CASSSGGADQETQYF. The chain combines TRBV28 with TRBJ2-5; a weak D match, TRBD2 (6 bases). CDR3 length equals 15 residues. Germline CDR1 is MDHEN and CDR2 is SYDVKM. V lost 4 bases to trimming and J lost 2 bases, with 14 bases between them.

As to this clonotype: Relative to the germline gene, one junction end is altered; a read error may explain this. The chain carries TRBV6-2 or TRBV6-3 and TRBJ2-1; possible D gene TRBD2, 5 bases. The CDR3 spans 11 residues. Germline CDR1 is MNHEY and CDR2 is SVGEGT. CDR3: CASGPYNEQLF. In DNA form, the CDR3 reads TGTGCAAGCGGCCCATACAATGAGCAGCTCTTC.

Worth noting for this clonotype: Given a much more abundant clone one base away, this may be a read error. The genes are TRBV6-1 and TRBJ2-1, with 10 bases fitting TRBD2. Per germline, CDR1 MNHNS and CDR2 SASEGT. The CDR3 spans 18 residues. CDR3 DNA: TGTGCCAGCAGTGAAGCCCACCCCGGGACTAGCGTCTACAAAGAGCAGTTCTTC. This translates into CASSEAHPGTSVYKEQFF.

This clonotype was detected a few times. J is TRBJ2-1 and V is TRBV6-1, with a weak D call TRBD2 (5 bases). The CDR3 is made up of 15 amino acids. The V and J ends lost 2 bases and 1 base respectively, with 9 bases between them. The germline gives CDR1 MNHNS, CDR2 SASEGT. The CDR3 nucleotides read TGTGCCAGCAGTGAAACGGGATGGTCCTACAATGAGCAGTTCTTC. It encodes CASSETGWSYNEQFF.

The CDR3 here is CASSVTRLAGADTQYF. The CDR3 coding sequence is TGTGCCAGCAGTGTCACAAGACTAGCGGGAGCAGATACGCAGTATTTT. The chain couples TRBV6-1 to TRBJ2-3; the match to TRBD2 covers 12 bases. J was trimmed by 4 bases and V by 4 bases; bases with no gene match: 6. There are 16 residues in the CDR3. Germline-derived CDR1 and CDR2 are MNHNS and SASEGT.

This clonotype was observed a few times. The chain combines TRBV14 with TRBJ1-5; D call uncertain. CDR3 length equals 13 residues. The germline CDR1 and CDR2 sequences are SGHDN and FVKESK. The V end was cut by 0 bases, the J end by 3 bases, with 3 bases between. CDR3 coding DNA: TGTGCCAGCAGCCAAGAATCCAATCAGCCCCAGCATTTT. It translates to CASSQESNQPQHF.